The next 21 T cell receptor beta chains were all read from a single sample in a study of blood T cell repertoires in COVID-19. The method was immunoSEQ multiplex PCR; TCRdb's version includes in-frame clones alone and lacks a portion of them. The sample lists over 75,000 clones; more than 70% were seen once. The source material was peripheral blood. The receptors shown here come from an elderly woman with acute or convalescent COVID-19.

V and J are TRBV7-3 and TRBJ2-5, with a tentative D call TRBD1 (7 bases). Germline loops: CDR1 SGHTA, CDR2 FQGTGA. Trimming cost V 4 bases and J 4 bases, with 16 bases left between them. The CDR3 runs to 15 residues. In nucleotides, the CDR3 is TGTGCCAGCAGCTCTTTCTCAGGGGGGTCAGAGACCCAGTACTTC. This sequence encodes CASSSFSGGSETQYF.

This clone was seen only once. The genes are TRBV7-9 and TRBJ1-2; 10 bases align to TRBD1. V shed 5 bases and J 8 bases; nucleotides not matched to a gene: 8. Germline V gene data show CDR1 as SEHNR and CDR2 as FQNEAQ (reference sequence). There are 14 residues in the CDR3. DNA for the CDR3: TGTGCCAGCAGCCAGACAGGGGGCAGTCGCGGCTACACCTTC. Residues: CASSQTGGSRGYTF.

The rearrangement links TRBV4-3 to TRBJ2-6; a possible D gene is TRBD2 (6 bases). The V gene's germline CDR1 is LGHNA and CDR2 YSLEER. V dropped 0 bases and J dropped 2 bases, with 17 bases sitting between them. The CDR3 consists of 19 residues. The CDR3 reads CASSQDLPSARPGANVLTF. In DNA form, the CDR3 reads TGCGCCAGCAGCCAAGATCTTCCTAGCGCACGTCCTGGGGCCAACGTCCTGACTTTC.

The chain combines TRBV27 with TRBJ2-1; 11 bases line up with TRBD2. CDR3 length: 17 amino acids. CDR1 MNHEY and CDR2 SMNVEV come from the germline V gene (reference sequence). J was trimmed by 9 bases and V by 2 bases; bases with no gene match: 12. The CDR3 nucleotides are TGTGCCAGCAGTTTACTCTCAAAACTAGCGGGAGATCTTGAGCAGTTCTTC. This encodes CASSLLSKLAGDLEQFF.

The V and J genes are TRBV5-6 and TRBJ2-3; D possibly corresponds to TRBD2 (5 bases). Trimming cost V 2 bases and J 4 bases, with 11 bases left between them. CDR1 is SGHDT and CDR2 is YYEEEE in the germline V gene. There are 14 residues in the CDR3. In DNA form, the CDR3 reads TGTGCCAGCAGCTTTCGTGGGAGCGCAGATACGCAGTATTTT. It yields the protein CASSFRGSADTQYF.

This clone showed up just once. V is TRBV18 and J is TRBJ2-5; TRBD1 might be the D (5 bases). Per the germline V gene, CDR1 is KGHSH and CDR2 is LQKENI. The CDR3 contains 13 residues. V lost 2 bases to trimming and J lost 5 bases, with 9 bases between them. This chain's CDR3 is CASSPAGQETQYF. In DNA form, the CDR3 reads TGTGCCAGCTCACCAGCAGGGCAGGAGACCCAGTACTTC.

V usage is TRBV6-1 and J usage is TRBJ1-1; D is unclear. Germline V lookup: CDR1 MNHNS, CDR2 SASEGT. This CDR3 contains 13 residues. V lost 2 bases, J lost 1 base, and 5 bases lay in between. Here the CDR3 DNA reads TGTGCCAGCAGTGAAATCAAGAACACTGAAGCTTTCTTT. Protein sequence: CASSEIKNTEAFF.

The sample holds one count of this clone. This CDR3 is CASLRVGETQYF. Written as DNA, the CDR3 is TGTGCCAGCTTGAGGGTTGGAGAGACCCAGTACTTC. The rearrangement links TRBV2 to TRBJ2-5; TRBD2 might be the D (5 bases). The CDR3 is 12 residues long. Looked up from germline, CDR1 is SNHLY and CDR2 is FYNNEI. V was clipped by 8 bases and J by 4 bases, with 11 bases between them.

CDR3 sequence: CASSQYRQGYYGYTF. Written as DNA, the CDR3 is TGTGCCAGCAGCCAGTACAGACAGGGATACTATGGCTACACCTTC. The chain links TRBV27 to TRBJ1-2; 7 bases are a match to TRBD1. The CDR3 covers 15 residues. Trimming removed 6 bases from V and 3 bases from J; junction bases left unmatched: 10. CDR1 MNHEY and CDR2 SMNVEV come from the germline V gene (reference sequence).

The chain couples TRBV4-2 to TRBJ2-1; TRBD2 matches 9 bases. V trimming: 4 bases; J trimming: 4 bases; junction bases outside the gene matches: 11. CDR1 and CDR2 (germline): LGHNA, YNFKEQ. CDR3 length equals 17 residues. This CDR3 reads CASSPQGLRGGYNEQFF. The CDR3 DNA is TGTGCCAGCAGCCCGCAAGGCTTGCGGGGGGGTTACAATGAGCAGTTCTTC.

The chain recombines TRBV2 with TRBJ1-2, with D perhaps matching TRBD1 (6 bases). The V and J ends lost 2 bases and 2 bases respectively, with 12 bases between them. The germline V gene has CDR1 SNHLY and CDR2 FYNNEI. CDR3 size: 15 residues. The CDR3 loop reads CASSESLTGNYGYTF. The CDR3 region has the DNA TGTGCCAGCAGTGAATCGCTGACAGGCAACTATGGCTACACCTTC.

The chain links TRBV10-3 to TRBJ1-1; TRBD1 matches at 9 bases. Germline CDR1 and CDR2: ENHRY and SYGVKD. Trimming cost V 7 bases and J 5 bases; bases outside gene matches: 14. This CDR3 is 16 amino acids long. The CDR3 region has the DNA TGTGCCATCACCGAGGCACGACAGGGGGTATGGACTGAAGCTTTCTTT. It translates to CAITEARQGVWTEAFF.

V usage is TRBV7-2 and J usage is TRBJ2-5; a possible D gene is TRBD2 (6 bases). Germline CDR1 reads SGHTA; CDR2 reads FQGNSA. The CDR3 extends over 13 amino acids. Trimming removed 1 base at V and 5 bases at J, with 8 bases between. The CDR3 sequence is CASSLGGRETQYF. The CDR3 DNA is TGTGCCAGCAGCTTAGGGGGGAGGGAGACCCAGTACTTC.

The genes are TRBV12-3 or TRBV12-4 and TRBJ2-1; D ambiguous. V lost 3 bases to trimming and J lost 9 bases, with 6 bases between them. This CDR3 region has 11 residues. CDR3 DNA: TGTGCCAGCAGTTTGCTCAGTGAGCAGTTCTTC. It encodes CASSLLSEQFF.

The CDR3 loop is CASSLFYEQYF. CDR3 bases: TGTGCCAGCAGTCTCTTCTACGAGCAGTACTTC. The chain carries TRBV2 and TRBJ2-7; no definite D call. This CDR3 contains 11 residues. Germline V lookup: CDR1 SNHLY, CDR2 FYNNEI. Trimming took 5 bases from V and 3 from J, leaving 5 bases between them.

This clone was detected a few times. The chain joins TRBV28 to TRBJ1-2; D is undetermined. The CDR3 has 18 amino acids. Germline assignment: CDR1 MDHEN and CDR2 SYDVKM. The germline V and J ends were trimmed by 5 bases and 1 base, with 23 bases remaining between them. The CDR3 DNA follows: TGTGCCAGCAGTGGTACGCGCACAAACAGAGATTTTAACTATGGCTACACCTTC. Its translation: CASSGTRTNRDFNYGYTF.

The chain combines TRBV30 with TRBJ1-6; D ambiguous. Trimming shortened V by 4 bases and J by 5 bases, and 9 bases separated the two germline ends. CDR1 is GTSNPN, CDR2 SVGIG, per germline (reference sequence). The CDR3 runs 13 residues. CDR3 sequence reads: CAWTGQNNSPLHF. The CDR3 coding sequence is TGTGCCTGGACGGGTCAGAATAATTCACCCCTCCACTTT.

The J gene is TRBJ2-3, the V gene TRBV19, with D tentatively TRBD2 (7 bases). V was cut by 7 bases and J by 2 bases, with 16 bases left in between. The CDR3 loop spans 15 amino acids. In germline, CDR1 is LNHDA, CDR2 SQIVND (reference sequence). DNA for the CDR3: TGTGCCAGTACACTGGCGGGGGCCAACACAGATACGCAGTATTTT. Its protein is CASTLAGANTDTQYF.

This CDR3 is CASSLGSTGELFF. CDR3 nucleotides: TGTGCCAGCAGCCTCGGGTCGACCGGGGAGCTGTTTTTT. The chain joins TRBV7-2 to TRBJ2-2, with no clear D. Germline-derived CDR1 and CDR2 are SGHTA and FQGNSA. There are 13 residues in the CDR3. V was pared by 5 bases and J by 5 bases, with 9 bases between.

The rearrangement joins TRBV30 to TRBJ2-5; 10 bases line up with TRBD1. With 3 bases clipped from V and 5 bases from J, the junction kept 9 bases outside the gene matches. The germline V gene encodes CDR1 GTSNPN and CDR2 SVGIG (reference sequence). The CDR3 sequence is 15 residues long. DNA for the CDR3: TGTGCCTGGAGAACTGGGCGGGGACAGGGGGAGACCCAGTACTTC. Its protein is CAWRTGRGQGETQYF.

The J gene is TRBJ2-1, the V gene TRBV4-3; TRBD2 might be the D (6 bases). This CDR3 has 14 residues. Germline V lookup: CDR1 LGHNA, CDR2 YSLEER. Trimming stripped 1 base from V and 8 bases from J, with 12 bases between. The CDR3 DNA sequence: TGCGCCAGCAGCCAAGTTAGCGGTCGAGATGAGCAGTTCTTC. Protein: CASSQVSGRDEQFF.